This record looks at one TCR beta chain sequence and its context. Its specificity is unknown. This specimen comes from a study of CD8 T cells in Susac syndrome. General study findings and limits: The CD4+ T cell repertoire of patients with Susac syndrome showed no detectable clonal expansion.

Blood CD8+ and CD4+ T cells underwent high-throughput TCR beta sequencing. The CDR3 extends over 14 amino acids. V gave up 4 bases and J gave up 8 bases, with 17 bases separating them. The germline gives CDR1 LGHNA, CDR2 YSLEER. Roughly 0.45 to 1 ug RNA was reverse transcribed with random hexamers. An immunoSEQ multiplex PCR generated amplified TCR beta CDR3 products spanning 54 Vbeta and 13 Jbeta. TCRdb called the immunoSEQ multiplex PCR reads again in MiXCR, with one record for every CDR3 protein. The profile shows 55,000 to 80,000 distinct CDR3 sequences, roughly 93% of them singletons. The TCR sequence derives from a human donor with Susac syndrome. Sample: CD4+ T cells from PBMCs. The J gene is TRBJ1-2, the V gene TRBV4-3; D remains ambiguous. This CDR3 reads CASSLLPRGGGYTF. CDR3 sequence (DNA): TGCGCCAGCAGCCTTCTACCCCGTGGAGGCGGCTACACCTTC.